This T cell receptor beta chain was captured by sequencing in a study of HIV-infected children after antiretroviral therapy interruption. Treatment in this sample: PENTA 11 planned treatment interruption arm or continuous ART arm. This CDR3 has 14 residues. With V trimmed by 10 bases and J by 4 bases, 9 bases remained unmatched. A 3' RACE protocol on RNA, with unique molecular identifiers, produced the TCR library. TCRdb reprocessed the 3' RACE reads via MiXCR and lists one record per CDR3 protein. The data show approximately 89,000 distinct CDR3 sequences, about 6.3% seen once. The chain is built from TRBV12-3 or TRBV12-4 and TRBJ2-3; 9 bases are shared with TRBD1. The material sequenced was CD45RA+ CD4+ T cells from PBMCs, pooled from several time points, taken from a donor given antiretroviral therapy, either interrupted or continuous. This sample's subset: naive CD4+ CD45RA+ CD45RO- T cells. The receptor was derived from a pool of human donors with HIV. CDR3 DNA sequence: TGTGCCATCAAGGGGGACAGGGACGCAGATACGCAGTATTTT. Its protein product is CAIKGDRDADTQYF.